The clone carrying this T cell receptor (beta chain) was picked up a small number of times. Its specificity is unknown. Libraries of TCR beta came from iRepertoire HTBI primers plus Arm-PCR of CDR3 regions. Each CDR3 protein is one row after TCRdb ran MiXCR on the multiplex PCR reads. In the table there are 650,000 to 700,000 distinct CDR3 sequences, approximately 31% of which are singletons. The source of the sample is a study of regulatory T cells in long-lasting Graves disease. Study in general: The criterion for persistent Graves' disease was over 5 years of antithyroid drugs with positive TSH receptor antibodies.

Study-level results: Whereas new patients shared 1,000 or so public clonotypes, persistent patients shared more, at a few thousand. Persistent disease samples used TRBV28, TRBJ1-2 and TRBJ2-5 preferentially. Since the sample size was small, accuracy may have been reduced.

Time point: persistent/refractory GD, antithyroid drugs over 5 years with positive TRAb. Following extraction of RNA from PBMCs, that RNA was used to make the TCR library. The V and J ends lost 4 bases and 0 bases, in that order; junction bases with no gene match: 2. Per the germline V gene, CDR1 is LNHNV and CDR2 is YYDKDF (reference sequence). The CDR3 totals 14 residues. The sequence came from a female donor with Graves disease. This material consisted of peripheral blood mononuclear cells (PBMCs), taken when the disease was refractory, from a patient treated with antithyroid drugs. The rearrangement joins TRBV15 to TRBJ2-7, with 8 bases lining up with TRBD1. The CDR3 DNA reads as TGTGCCACCAGCACAGACAGGGGCTCCTACGAGCAGTACTTC. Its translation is CATSTDRGSYEQYF.